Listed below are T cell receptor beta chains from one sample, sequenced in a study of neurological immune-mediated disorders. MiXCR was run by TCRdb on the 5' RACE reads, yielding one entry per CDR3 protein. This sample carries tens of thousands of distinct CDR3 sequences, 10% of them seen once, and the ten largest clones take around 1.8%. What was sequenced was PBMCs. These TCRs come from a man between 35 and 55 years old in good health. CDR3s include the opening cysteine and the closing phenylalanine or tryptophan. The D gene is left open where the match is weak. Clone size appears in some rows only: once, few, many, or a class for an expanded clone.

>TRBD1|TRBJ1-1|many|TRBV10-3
TGTGCCATCACTCTCAGAGACAGGGGCAACGGTGAAGCTTTCTTT
CAITLRDRGNGEAFF
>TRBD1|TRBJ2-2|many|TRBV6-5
TGTGCCACGCACTCGGGACAGATGAACACCGGGGAGCTGTTTTTT
CATHSGQMNTGELFF
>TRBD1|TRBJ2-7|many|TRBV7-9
TGTGCCAGCAGCTGGGGACAGGATTTCTACGAGCAGTACTTC
CASSWGQDFYEQYF
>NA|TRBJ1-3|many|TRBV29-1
TGCAGCGTTGTCGACTGGGGCTCTGGAAACACCATATATTTT
CSVVDWGSGNTIYF
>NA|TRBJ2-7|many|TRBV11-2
TGTGCCAGCAGCCCGGACACTTACGAGCAGTACTTC
CASSPDTYEQYF
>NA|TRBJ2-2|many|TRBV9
TGTGCCAGCAGCGTCTCCTCCGGGGAGCTGTTTTTT
CASSVSSGELFF
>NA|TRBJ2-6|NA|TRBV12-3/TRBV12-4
TGTGCCAGCAGGGGACGAATCTCTGGGGCCAACGTCCTGACTTTC
CASRGRISGANVLTF
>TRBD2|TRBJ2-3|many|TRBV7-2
TGTGCCAGCAGCTTCGGCGGGAGTAGACCCACAGATACGCAGTATTTT
CASSFGGSRPTDTQYF
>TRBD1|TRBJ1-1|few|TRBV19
TGTGCCAGTAGTAAGGGGGCCGGGAACACTGAAGCTTTCTTT
CASSKGAGNTEAFF
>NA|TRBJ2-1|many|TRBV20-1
TGCAGTGCTAGAGATCGTTTGGATCGCTCCTACAATGAGCAGTTCTTC
CSARDRLDRSYNEQFF
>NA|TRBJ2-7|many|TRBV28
TGTGCCAGCAGTCTGGGCCAGGGGAAGCAGTACTTC
CASSLGQGKQYF
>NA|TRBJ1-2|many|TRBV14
TGTGCCAGCAGCCCCACTAGAGCTAACTATGGCTACACCTTC
CASSPTRANYGYTF
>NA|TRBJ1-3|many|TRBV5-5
TGTGCCAGCAGCTTGGACCCCGGGACATCGAGGAACACCATATATTTT
CASSLDPGTSRNTIYF
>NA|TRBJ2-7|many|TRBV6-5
TGTGCCAGCCGGGAGACAGGGTCCTACGAGCAGTACTTC
CASRETGSYEQYF
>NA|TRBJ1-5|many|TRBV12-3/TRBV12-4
TGTGCCAGCAGTTTAGATCCGTGGTTCCAGACGGGCAATCAGCCCCAGCATTTT
CASSLDPWFQTGNQPQHF
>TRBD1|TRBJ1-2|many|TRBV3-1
TGTGCCAGCAGCCAAGACTGGACAGGGGAGGACTATGGCTACACCTTC
CASSQDWTGEDYGYTF
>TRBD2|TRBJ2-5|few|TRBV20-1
TGCAGTGCTAGAGAGGGAGGGGAGACCCAGTACTTC
CSAREGGETQYF
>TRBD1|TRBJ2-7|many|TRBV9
TGTGCCAGCAGTCTAGGGGACAGGGTATACTACGAGCAGTACTTC
CASSLGDRVYYEQYF
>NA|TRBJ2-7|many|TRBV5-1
TGCGCCAGCAGCCCAACAGATGACAAGGCGTCTGGCGAGCAGTACTTC
CASSPTDDKASGEQYF
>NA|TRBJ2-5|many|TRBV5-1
TGCGCCAGCAGCTTGGCCGGAAGTCAGCCTGGGAAAGAGACCCAGTACTTC
CASSLAGSQPGKETQYF
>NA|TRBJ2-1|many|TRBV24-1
TGTGCCACCAGTGGTGGGGGGGCTAGCTCCTACAATGAGCAGTTCTTC
CATSGGGASSYNEQFF
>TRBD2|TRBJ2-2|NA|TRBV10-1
TGCGCCAGCAGTGAGCCATTGGGGCAGGGAGGGACCGGGGAGCTGTTTTTT
CASSEPLGQGGTGELFF
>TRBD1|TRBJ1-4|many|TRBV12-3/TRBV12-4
TGTGCCAGCAGTTTAGGCCGGGACAGGGGAAATGAAAAACTGTTTTTT
CASSLGRDRGNEKLFF
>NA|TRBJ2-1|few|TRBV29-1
TGCAGCGTTGAAGGTAGGGGGGGGCTTTACAATGAGCAGTTCTTC
CSVEGRGGLYNEQFF
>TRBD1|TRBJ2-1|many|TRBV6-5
TGTGCCAGCAGTTACTCGGCCACCGGGACAGGGCTCAATGAGCAGTTCTTC
CASSYSATGTGLNEQFF
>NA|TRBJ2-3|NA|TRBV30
TGTGCCTGGAGAAGCGACGGAGATACGCAGTATTTT
CAWRSDGDTQYF
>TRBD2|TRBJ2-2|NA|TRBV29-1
TGCGGCGCCTGGGGCATGGGACTAGCGGGAGGGAACACCGGGGAGCTGTTTTTT
CGAWGMGLAGGNTGELFF
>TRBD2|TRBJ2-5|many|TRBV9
TGTGCCAGCAGCGTGGGTAGCGGGGGGATGGAGACCCAGTACTTC
CASSVGSGGMETQYF
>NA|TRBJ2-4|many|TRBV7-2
TGTGCCAGCAGCCCCGGGGTAGCCAAAAACATTCAGTACTTC
CASSPGVAKNIQYF
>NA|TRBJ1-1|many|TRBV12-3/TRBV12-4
TGTGCCAGCACTTCGTACACTGAAGCTTTCTTT
CASTSYTEAFF
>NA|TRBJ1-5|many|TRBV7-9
TGTGCCAGCAGCGCTGGACAGTGGAATCAGCCCCAGCATTTT
CASSAGQWNQPQHF
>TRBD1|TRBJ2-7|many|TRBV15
TGTGCCACCAGCAGGGACAGGGGGCTCTACGAGCAGTACTTC
CATSRDRGLYEQYF
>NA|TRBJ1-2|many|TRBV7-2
TGTGCCAGCAGCCCCAACGGTAAACATGGCTACACCTTC
CASSPNGKHGYTF
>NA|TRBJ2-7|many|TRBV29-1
TGCAGCGTTCTGGATCCCACCTACGAGCAGTACTTC
CSVLDPTYEQYF
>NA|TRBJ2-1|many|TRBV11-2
TGTGCCAGCAGCCGGGCGAGGGCCTCGTACAATGAGCAGTTCTTC
CASSRARASYNEQFF
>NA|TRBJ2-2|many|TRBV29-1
TGCAGCGTGGGGGGGCTCAACACCGGGGAGCTGTTTTTT
CSVGGLNTGELFF
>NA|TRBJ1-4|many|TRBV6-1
TGTGCCAGCAGTGTGGGGGGGTCCGAAAAACTGTTTTTT
CASSVGGSEKLFF
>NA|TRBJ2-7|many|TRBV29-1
TGCAGCGTTTCGGGACTTGCCTACGAGCAGTACTTC
CSVSGLAYEQYF
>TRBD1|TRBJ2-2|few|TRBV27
TGTGCCAGCAGTTTAGGGCAGGGGGACACCGGGGAGCTGTTTTTT
CASSLGQGDTGELFF
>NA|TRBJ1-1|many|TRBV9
TGTGCCAGCAGCGGGACACCGAACACTGAAGCTTTCTTT
CASSGTPNTEAFF
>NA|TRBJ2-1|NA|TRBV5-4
TGTGCCAGCAGCTTTCAGGGCGCCTACAATGAGCAGTTCTTC
CASSFQGAYNEQFF
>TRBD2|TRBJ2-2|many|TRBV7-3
TGTGCCAGCAGCCCCTCCCCCAGCGGGGTGGACGGGGAGCTGTTTTTT
CASSPSPSGVDGELFF
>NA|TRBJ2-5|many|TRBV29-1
TGCAGCGTTGAAAGGGAAGCAGGATCCACCCAGTACTTC
CSVEREAGSTQYF
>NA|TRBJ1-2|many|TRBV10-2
TGCGCCAGCAGTGAGTCGTCGGCGAGCTATGGCTACACCTTC
CASSESSASYGYTF
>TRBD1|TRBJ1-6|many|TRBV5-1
TGCGCCAGCAGACAGACAGGGGGCTCAGAATCACCCCTCCACTTT
CASRQTGGSESPLHF
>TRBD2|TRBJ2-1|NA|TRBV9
TGTGCCAGCAGCGTAGCTACCCTAGCGGGGGGGCCGTCCAATGAGCAGTTCTTC
CASSVATLAGGPSNEQFF
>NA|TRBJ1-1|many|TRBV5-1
TGCGCCAGCAGCCCAGGGACGGGCGTTGGGAACACTGAAGCTTTCTTT
CASSPGTGVGNTEAFF
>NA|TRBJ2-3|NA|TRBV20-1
TGCAGTGCCACAGGCGACGGACCCACAGATACGCAGTATTTT
CSATGDGPTDTQYF
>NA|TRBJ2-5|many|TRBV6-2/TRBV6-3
TGTGCCAGCAGTTCCCTGGGGAGCCAGTACTTC
CASSSLGSQYF
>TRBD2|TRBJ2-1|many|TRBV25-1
TGTGCCAGCAGTGAATATCGGCGGCTAGCGGGAGCGGATGAGCAGTTCTTC
CASSEYRRLAGADEQFF
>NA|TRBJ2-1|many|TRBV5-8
TGTGCCAGCAGCTTGGATAGGCACAATGAGCAGTTCTTC
CASSLDRHNEQFF
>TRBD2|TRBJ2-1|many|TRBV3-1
TGTGCCAGCAGCCGACGGGGGGATATGATAGATGAGCAGTTCTTC
CASSRRGDMIDEQFF
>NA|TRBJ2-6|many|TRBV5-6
TGTGCCAGCAGCTTGGGTAACAGGGTCCTGACTTTC
CASSLGNRVLTF
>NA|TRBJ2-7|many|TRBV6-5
TGTGCCAGCAGTTACCGTCCCGGCCTAGACTACGAGCAGTACTTC
CASSYRPGLDYEQYF
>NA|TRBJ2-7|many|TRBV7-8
TGTGCCAGCAGCTTAGGGGTAGCCTACGAGCAGTACTTC
CASSLGVAYEQYF
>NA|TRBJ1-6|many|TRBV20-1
TGCAGTGCTAGAGCTAAAGTTGAACCAGAACACCTTATAATCGATTCACCCCTCCACTTT
CSARAKVEPEHLIIDSPLHF
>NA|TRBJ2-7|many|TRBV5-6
TGTGCCAGCAGCTCGGGGGATTACGAGCAGTACTTC
CASSSGDYEQYF
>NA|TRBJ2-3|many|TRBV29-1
TGCAGCGTTGAAGTCCTCTTGGGCGAAACGGAAGATACGCAGTATTTT
CSVEVLLGETEDTQYF
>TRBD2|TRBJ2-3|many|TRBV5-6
TGTGCCAGCAGCTCCGGCCGGGAGGGGGTGTACACAGATACGCAGTATTTT
CASSSGREGVYTDTQYF